Presented here are 30 T cell receptor beta chains from one specimen sequenced in a study of blood T cell repertoires in COVID-19. Repertoires were generated with immunoSEQ multiplex PCR, while TCRdb's copy carries only in-frame clones and drops some. The sample lists around 340,000 clones, 86% occurring once. The sample taken for sequencing was peripheral blood. Source of these receptors: an older woman with COVID-19, enrolled during active disease.

This clone appeared a single time. V is TRBV5-1 and J is TRBJ1-1, with TRBD1 matching over 7 bases. V lost 0 bases and J lost 7; bases outside the gene matches: 9. Germline lookup yields CDR1 SGHRS and CDR2 YFSETQ. The CDR3 is 15 residues long. The CDR3 sequence: CASSLGSTGLIEAFF. CDR3 DNA: TGCGCCAGCAGCTTGGGGTCGACAGGGCTGATTGAAGCTTTCTTT.

V is TRBV18 and J is TRBJ2-5; no definite D call. Between the trimmed V and J ends, which lost 4 bases and 4 bases, there was a span of 10 bases. The CDR3 extends over 13 amino acids. CDR1 is KGHSH and CDR2 is LQKENI in the germline V gene. CDR3 nucleotides: TGTGCCAGCTCACGAGCCCCCGGAGAGACCCAGTACTTC. Protein: CASSRAPGETQYF.

The V and J genes are TRBV5-1 and TRBJ2-5, with D possibly matching TRBD2 (5 bases). The V gene's germline CDR1 is SGHRS and CDR2 YFSETQ. V lost 1 base and J lost 5, with 12 bases in between. This CDR3 spans 14 amino acids. As DNA, the CDR3 is TGCGCCAGCAGCTTGAATCCGGGGATGGAGACCCAGTACTTC. This sequence encodes CASSLNPGMETQYF.

V and J are TRBV29-1 and TRBJ1-5; 8 bases line up with TRBD1. V trimming: 6 bases; J trimming: 3 bases; junction bases outside the gene matches: 10. Germline values: CDR1 SQVTM, CDR2 ANQGSEA. This CDR3 has 15 amino acids. The CDR3 region has the DNA TGCAGCGTCGAATTGACAGGGGAGATCAATCAGCCCCAGCATTTT. The encoded protein is CSVELTGEINQPQHF.

Here the CDR3 DNA reads TGTGCCAGCAGCTTCAGACAGGGGTTATCTAACTATGGCTACACCTTC. It specifies CASSFRQGLSNYGYTF. V and J are TRBV7-6 and TRBJ1-2, with TRBD1 matching over 8 bases. The ends lost 3 bases at V and 0 bases at J; junction bases unmatched: 6. This CDR3 comprises 16 residues. The germline V gene has CDR1 SGHVS and CDR2 FNYEAQ.

This clone appeared a few times. For the CDR3, the DNA is TGTGCCAGTGGACCGGACAGCCATAATTCACCCCTCCACTTT. Translated: CASGPDSHNSPLHF. This chain links TRBV19 with TRBJ1-6; TRBD1 is a possible D gene (6 bases). V lost 8 bases and J 5 bases, leaving 13 bases between the germline ends. CDR1 is LNHDA, CDR2 SQIVND, per germline (reference sequence). This CDR3 has 14 residues.

V and J are TRBV5-1 and TRBJ2-5; 9 bases are a match to TRBD2. The V gene's germline CDR1 is SGHRS and CDR2 YFSETQ. The junction had 9 bases not matched to a gene; V was cut back by 0 bases and J by 0 bases. The CDR3 runs 18 residues. The CDR3 sequence: CASSLATTSGVYQETQYF. The CDR3 DNA is TGCGCCAGCAGCTTGGCTACGACTAGCGGCGTATACCAAGAGACCCAGTACTTC.

CDR3 residues: CASSPGTVLNEQFF. DNA of the CDR3: TGTGCCAGCAGCCCCGGGACAGTTCTTAATGAGCAGTTCTTC. The V and J genes are TRBV6-6 and TRBJ2-1; the match to TRBD1 covers 7 bases. This CDR3 comprises 14 residues. Per germline, CDR1 MNHNY and CDR2 SVGAGI (reference sequence). The junction had 9 bases not matched to a gene; V was cut back by 6 bases and J by 7 bases.

The J gene is TRBJ2-2, the V gene TRBV18; D is possibly TRBD2 (5 bases). The CDR3 has 15 amino acids. The ends were cut back, 0 bases at V and 5 bases at J, with 10 bases in the middle. Looked up from germline, CDR1 is KGHSH and CDR2 is LQKENI. Written as DNA, the CDR3 is TGTGCCAGCTCACCACCCCCTGAGGGAACCGGGGAGCTGTTTTTT. It is translated as CASSPPPEGTGELFF.

This clone was counted only a few times. V and J are TRBV30 and TRBJ2-5; maybe TRBD1 (6 bases). V lost 2 bases and J 5 bases, leaving 12 bases between the germline ends. Germline assignment: CDR1 GTSNPN and CDR2 SVGIG (reference sequence). The CDR3 contains 13 residues. The CDR3 reads CAWSPGVTETQYF. The DNA of the CDR3 is TGTGCCTGGAGTCCAGGGGTTACGGAGACCCAGTACTTC.

This chain joins TRBV7-8 and TRBJ2-5; 9 positions agree with TRBD2. V shed 2 bases, J shed 4 bases, and the junction held 8 bases outside the gene matches. The germline V gene has CDR1 SGHVS and CDR2 FQNEAQ. The CDR3 spans 16 residues. DNA for the CDR3: TGTGCCAGCAGCTTATTCCGCGGGGGGGCCGTAGAGACCCAGTACTTC. Amino acid sequence: CASSLFRGGAVETQYF. Drawing the rest from reference TRBV7-8 and TRBJ2-5, the complete variable domain is GAGVSQSPRYKVAKRGQDVALRCDPISGHVSLFWYQQALGQGPEFLTYFQNEAQLDKSGLPSDRFFAERPEGSVSTLKIQRTQQEDSAVYLCASSLFRGGAVETQYFGPGTRLLVL.

CDR3 DNA sequence: TGTGCCTGGAGTGTACGCCTAGCGGTGAGCACAGATACGCAGTATTTT. Translating gives CAWSVRLAVSTDTQYF. The gene calls are TRBV30 and TRBJ2-3, with TRBD2 matching over 7 bases. The CDR3 contains 16 residues. CDR1 GTSNPN and CDR2 SVGIG come from the germline V gene (reference sequence). V lost 0 bases, J lost 0 bases, and 6 bases stayed unmatched.

V gene TRBV6-6 combines with J gene TRBJ1-2; D gene unclear. V was shortened by 11 bases and J by 0 bases, with 10 bases between the two germline ends. CDR3 length: 12 amino acids. Germline V gives CDR1 MNHNY, CDR2 SVGAGI (reference sequence). For the CDR3, the DNA is TGTGCCTCCCGAGCCTCTAACTATGGCTACACCTTC. It is translated as CASRASNYGYTF.

This clone was counted a single time. J is TRBJ2-7 and V is TRBV4-1; 9 bases align to TRBD1. This CDR3 comprises 16 residues. Germline V lookup: CDR1 MGHRA, CDR2 YSYEKL. V was pared by 4 bases and J by 0 bases, with 7 bases of the junction left unmatched. The CDR3 nucleotides read TGCGCCAGCAGCCGTCTAGGGACAGGGATCTCCTACGAGCAGTACTTC. Residues: CASSRLGTGISYEQYF.

The V call is TRBV5-4, the J call TRBJ2-5; D gene uncertain. The V end lost 0 bases, the J end lost 2 bases, and 5 bases lay between the germline ends. Germline CDR1 is SGHNT and CDR2 is YYREEE (reference sequence). The CDR3 consists of 13 residues. As DNA, the CDR3 is TGTGCCAGCAGCTTGGTCTTACAAGAGACCCAGTACTTC. It yields the protein CASSLVLQETQYF.

This clone was seen only once. The rearrangement joins TRBV4-3 to TRBJ2-5; D may be TRBD1 (5 bases). This CDR3 is built from 18 residues. V lost 1 base and J lost 0, with 18 bases in between. In germline, CDR1 is LGHNA, CDR2 YSLEER. CDR3 residues: CASSQASWGDLYQETQYF. In DNA form, the CDR3 reads TGCGCCAGCAGCCAAGCGAGTTGGGGCGATCTCTACCAAGAGACCCAGTACTTC.

This chain joins TRBV14 and TRBJ2-3, with 8 bases that match TRBD2. The CDR3 is 18 residues long. Germline trimming cut 4 bases from V and 11 bases from J; bases unmatched to any gene: 23. Germline values: CDR1 SGHDN, CDR2 FVKESK. The CDR3 DNA reads as TGTGCCAGCAGCCCGCTAGCAGGAATAGCGGGGACGATGCATGGGCAGTATTTT. It is translated as CASSPLAGIAGTMHGQYF.

V usage is TRBV4-3 and J usage is TRBJ2-5; 9 nucleotides agree with TRBD2. This CDR3 region has 14 residues. Germline lookup yields CDR1 LGHNA and CDR2 YSLEER. Unmatched junction bases numbered 5, after V lost 0 bases and J lost 9 bases. The CDR3 here is CASSQDLAGKAQYF. The CDR3 bases are TGCGCCAGCAGCCAAGATCTAGCGGGGAAGGCCCAGTACTTC.

The CDR3 loop reads CARRDRYSNQPQHF. DNA of the CDR3: TGTGCCAGGCGGGACAGGTATAGCAATCAGCCCCAGCATTTT. V gene TRBV19 combines with J gene TRBJ1-5; 8 positions agree with TRBD1. Germline loops: CDR1 LNHDA, CDR2 SQIVND (reference sequence). The J segment lost 0 bases and the V segment lost 9 bases, leaving 4 bases of the junction unmatched. The CDR3 is made up of 14 amino acids. Full variable domain (remainder filled in from reference TRBV19 and TRBJ1-5): DGGITQSPKYLFRKEGQNVTLSCEQNLNHDAMYWYRQDPGQGLRLIYYSQIVNDFQKGDIAEGYSVSREKKESFPLTVTSAQKNPTAFYLCARRDRYSNQPQHFGDGTRLSIL.

The chain combines TRBV13 with TRBJ1-2; D call uncertain. CDR3 length equals 18 residues. V lost 4 bases, J lost 7 bases, and 28 bases lay in between. CDR1 is PRHDT and CDR2 is FYEKMQ in the germline V gene (reference sequence). CDR3 residues: CASSSSDLRPTGMGGYTF. CDR3 bases: TGTGCCAGCAGCTCTTCTGATCTCAGGCCTACGGGGATGGGTGGCTACACCTTC.

This clone showed up just a few times. The CDR3: CSATGADTQYF. The CDR3, as DNA: TGCAGTGCAACGGGGGCAGATACGCAGTATTTT. This rearrangement joins TRBV20-1 to TRBJ2-3; D is possibly TRBD2 (6 bases). The CDR3 runs 11 residues. Germline V gene sequence: CDR1 DFQATT, CDR2 SNEGSKA (reference sequence). V lost 6 bases to trimming and J lost 4 bases, with 8 bases between them.

V gene TRBV6-5 combines with J gene TRBJ2-1; 10 bases are shared with TRBD2. The V segment lost 2 bases and the J segment 8 bases; nucleotides outside the gene matches: 6. The CDR3 is 15 residues long. Germline V gene sequence: CDR1 MNHEY, CDR2 SVGAGI. As DNA, the CDR3 is TGTGCCAGCAGTTACGCAGCGGGGGGGGTTTATGAGCAGTTCTTC. Amino acid sequence: CASSYAAGGVYEQFF.

This clone was observed a single time. The V gene is TRBV19, the J gene TRBJ1-1; 8 bases agree with TRBD1. The germline gives CDR1 LNHDA, CDR2 SQIVND (reference sequence). Trimming at V came to 7 bases and at J to 7 bases, leaving 11 bases not matched to a gene. The CDR3 totals 14 residues. CDR3 DNA sequence: TGTGCCAGTACCAGAGACAGGGGAGGAGGTGAAGCTTTCTTT. It is translated as CASTRDRGGGEAFF.

The chain links TRBV6-2 or TRBV6-3 to TRBJ2-7; the D is unclear. Germline lookup yields CDR1 MNHEY and CDR2 SVGEGT. The V end was cut by 1 base, the J end by 0 bases, with 4 bases between. The CDR3 spans 13 residues. The CDR3, as DNA: TGTGCCAGCAGTTACTTGGCCTCCTACGAGCAGTACTTC. Translating gives CASSYLASYEQYF.

The gene calls are TRBV7-8 and TRBJ1-5; tentatively, D is TRBD1 (5 bases). The germline gives CDR1 SGHVS, CDR2 FQNEAQ. This CDR3 has 15 residues. V dropped 1 base and J dropped 0 bases, with 7 bases sitting between them. CDR3 DNA: TGTGCCAGCAGCTTAGAAGGGGATAGCAATCAGCCCCAGCATTTT. Translation: CASSLEGDSNQPQHF.

This rearrangement joins TRBV4-2 to TRBJ2-7, with D possibly TRBD1 on 6 matching bases. The V and J ends lost 0 bases and 3 bases respectively, with 9 bases between them. Germline CDR1 reads LGHNA; CDR2 reads YNFKEQ. This CDR3 spans 14 amino acids. For the CDR3, the DNA is TGTGCCAGCAGCCAAGATATAGGGGGCTACGAGCAGTACTTC. The encoded protein is CASSQDIGGYEQYF.

The chain links TRBV27 to TRBJ1-2; TRBD1 matches at 7 bases. Germline V gene data show CDR1 as MNHEY and CDR2 as SMNVEV (reference sequence). J was trimmed by 0 bases and V by 6 bases; bases with no gene match: 4. The CDR3 loop spans 14 amino acids. CDR3 nucleotides: TGTGCCAGCAGAAACAGGGGAGCTAACTATGGCTACACCTTC. Translating gives CASRNRGANYGYTF.

The rearrangement joins TRBV27 to TRBJ2-7; maybe TRBD2 (5 bases). Trimming left V 6 bases short and J 4 bases short, with 13 bases between. Germline V CDR1 and CDR2: MNHEY, SMNVEV (reference sequence). The CDR3 consists of 13 residues. CDR3 protein: CASRRDGNYEQYF. CDR3 DNA: TGTGCCAGCAGGCGAGACGGGAATTACGAGCAGTACTTC.

J is TRBJ2-5 and V is TRBV19; 8 bases line up with TRBD1. Germline V lookup: CDR1 LNHDA, CDR2 SQIVND (reference sequence). This CDR3 region has 14 residues. V lost 4 bases and J lost 3; bases outside the gene matches: 4. The CDR3 protein is CASSTQGAEETQYF. The DNA for the CDR3 is TGTGCCAGTAGTACCCAGGGGGCCGAAGAGACCCAGTACTTC.

V gene TRBV11-3 combines with J gene TRBJ2-7, with 7 bases that match TRBD1. The V and J ends lost 4 bases and 3 bases, in that order; junction bases with no gene match: 6. Germline V gives CDR1 SGHNT, CDR2 YENEEA. There are 14 residues in the CDR3. The CDR3 DNA reads TGTGCCAGCAGCTATAGACAGGGCTTCTACGAGCAGTACTTC. Translated, it gives CASSYRQGFYEQYF.